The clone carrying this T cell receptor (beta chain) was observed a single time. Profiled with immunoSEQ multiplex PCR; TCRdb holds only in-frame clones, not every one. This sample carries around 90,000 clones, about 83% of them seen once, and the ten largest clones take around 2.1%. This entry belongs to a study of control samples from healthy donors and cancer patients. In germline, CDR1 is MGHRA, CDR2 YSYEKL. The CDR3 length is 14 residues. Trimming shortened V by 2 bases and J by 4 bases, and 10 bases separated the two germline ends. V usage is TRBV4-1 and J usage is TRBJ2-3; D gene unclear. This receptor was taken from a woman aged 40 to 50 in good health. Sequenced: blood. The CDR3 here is CASSQRPVADTQYF. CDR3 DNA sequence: TGCGCCAGCAGCCAAAGGCCGGTGGCAGATACGCAGTATTTT.